The 29 T cell receptor beta chains presented below share a single source sample, sequenced in a study of monozygotic twins with inflammatory bowel disease. Reanalyzing the 5' RACE reads, TCRdb keeps one entry per CDR3 protein, without DNA. The clone table shows 330,000 or so distinct CDR3 sequences, with the ten largest holding over 2%. Sequences were obtained from blood. The receptors come from a human donor with ulcerative colitis or Crohn's disease, or a healthy co-twin of an affected twin (not recorded which).

The J gene is TRBJ2-6, the V gene TRBV20-1; absent DNA, TCRdb's TRBD1 call cannot be checked. This CDR3 has 19 residues. Germline-derived CDR1 and CDR2 are DFQATT and SNEGSKA (reference sequence). The CDR3: CSARLTKTGGASGANVLTF.

The chain uses TRBV27 and TRBJ1-4; no DNA is available, so the TRBD1 call from TCRdb remains unchecked. Per germline, CDR1 MNHEY and CDR2 SMNVEV (reference sequence). This CDR3 is 16 amino acids long. The CDR3 reads CASSFGVGGFPEKLFF.

The rearrangement links TRBV27 to TRBJ1-5; the TRBD1 assignment by TCRdb is unverifiable without DNA. The CDR3 totals 16 residues. The germline CDR1 and CDR2 sequences are MNHEY and SMNVEV (reference sequence). The CDR3 region is CASSSPRQGSNQPQHF.

The chain combines TRBV6-5 with TRBJ2-1; the D gene TCRdb calls, TRBD2, cannot be checked with no DNA. Per the germline V gene, CDR1 is MNHEY and CDR2 is SVGAGI. The CDR3 has 14 residues. CDR3 residues: CASSYGLGGGEQFF.

The V and J genes are TRBV9 and TRBJ2-7. The germline V gene has CDR1 SGDLS and CDR2 YYNGEE. This CDR3 is built from 15 residues. The CDR3: CASSVSVGSQYEQYF.

The gene calls are TRBV20-1 and TRBJ1-1. The germline V gene has CDR1 DFQATT and CDR2 SNEGSKA (reference sequence). The CDR3 length is 17 residues. Here the CDR3 reads CSARDGARYLSNTEAFF.

This rearrangement joins TRBV12-3 or TRBV12-4 to TRBJ2-3. The CDR3 runs to 15 residues. Here the CDR3 reads CASSLSDGNTDTQYF.

The chain employs TRBV12-3 or TRBV12-4 and TRBJ2-1. The CDR3 covers 15 residues. CDR3 region: CASSLDRASYNEQFF.

This rearrangement joins TRBV4-3 to TRBJ2-7. The CDR3 consists of 16 residues. CDR1 and CDR2 (germline): LGHNA, YSLEER. CDR3 protein: CASSQELVGGPYEQYF.

The chain recombines TRBV20-1 with TRBJ2-1; TCRdb outputs TRBD2, but without DNA this stays unchecked. CDR3 length: 13 amino acids. Germline V gene lookup returns CDR1 DFQATT and CDR2 SNEGSKA (reference sequence). CDR3 sequence: CSAGLAGGREQFF.

This chain connects TRBV7-9 to TRBJ2-1; the TRBD2 assignment by TCRdb is unverifiable without DNA. Germline V gene data show CDR1 as SEHNR and CDR2 as FQNEAQ (reference sequence). This CDR3 has 16 residues. The CDR3 reads CASTKSGTSGIREQFF.

This sequence joins TRBV6-2 or TRBV6-3 and TRBJ1-3; TCRdb's assignment of TRBD1 cannot be checked, as there is no DNA. Germline V gives CDR1 MNHEY, CDR2 SVGEGT. CDR3 size: 15 residues. CDR3: CASSYSPTAGNTIYF.

The chain uses TRBV28 and TRBJ2-7; TCRdb's D call of TRBD1 is untestable without DNA. CDR1 is MDHEN and CDR2 is SYDVKM in the germline V gene. The CDR3 has 16 residues. The CDR3 sequence: CASSPRRDRGSYEQYF.

This sequence joins TRBV5-1 and TRBJ2-2. Looked up from germline, CDR1 is SGHRS and CDR2 is YFSETQ. The CDR3 spans 15 residues. CDR3 amino acids: CASSLTISNTGELFF. The full variable domain, with the rest looked up from reference TRBV5-1 and TRBJ2-2, is KAGVTQTPRYLIKTRGQQVTLSCSPISGHRSVSWYQQTPGQGLQFLFEYFSETQRNKGNFPGRFSGRQFSNSRSEMNVSTLELGDSALYLCASSLTISNTGELFFGEGSRLTVL.

This chain links TRBV4-1 with TRBJ2-3; the TCRdb D gene call, TRBD1, has no DNA to confirm it. Germline CDR1 is MGHRA and CDR2 is YSYEKL. The length of the CDR3 is 18 residues. The CDR3 spells CASSQDQGTWDGTDTQYF.

The gene calls are TRBV27 and TRBJ2-1; the TCRdb call, TRBD2, lacks DNA for checking. This CDR3 region has 15 residues. Germline loops: CDR1 MNHEY, CDR2 SMNVEV (reference sequence). CDR3 loop: CASSLRTQPQDEQFF.

The chain couples TRBV29-1 to TRBJ2-7; TCRdb picks TRBD1, but there is no DNA to check that call. The CDR3 runs 14 residues. Germline V gene lookup returns CDR1 SQVTM and CDR2 ANQGSEA. The CDR3 spells CSVSDPTGSYEQYF.

The rearrangement joins TRBV7-6 to TRBJ1-1; TCRdb gives TRBD1 as the D gene, but with no DNA this cannot be confirmed. The CDR3 runs 15 residues. Germline CDR1 is SGHVS and CDR2 is FNYEAQ. The CDR3 here is CASSSEGDRNTEAFF.

The V call is TRBV28, the J call TRBJ2-1. The CDR3 spans 11 residues. Germline assignment: CDR1 MDHEN and CDR2 SYDVKM. CDR3 amino acids: CASSIHNEQFF.

CDR3 in amino acids: CASSLDREKAPLHF. This chain uses TRBV5-1 with TRBJ1-6; checking the TCRdb D call of TRBD1 is not possible without DNA. This CDR3 spans 14 amino acids. Germline CDR1 is SGHRS and CDR2 is YFSETQ.

The chain combines TRBV6-6 with TRBJ2-5. The CDR3 runs 14 residues. CDR1 MNHNY and CDR2 SVGAGI come from the germline V gene (reference sequence). Here the CDR3 reads CASSYAREGETQYF.

The CDR3 spells CASSPGDPGNQPQHF. This sequence joins TRBV27 and TRBJ1-5; TCRdb returns TRBD1, unconfirmable since there is no DNA. The CDR3 runs to 15 residues. Germline V gives CDR1 MNHEY, CDR2 SMNVEV (reference sequence).

The V gene is TRBV12-3 or TRBV12-4, the J gene TRBJ2-7; without DNA, the TCRdb call of TRBD2 cannot be checked. The CDR3 sequence is 15 residues long. CDR3 in amino acids: CASSFRVAGAGEQYF.

V and J are TRBV6-5 and TRBJ2-6. The germline CDR1 and CDR2 sequences are MNHEY and SVGAGI. There are 15 residues in the CDR3. CDR3 in amino acids: CASSYIASGANVLTF.

The chain's CDR3 is CASSLGLAGNNEQFF. V usage is TRBV11-1 and J usage is TRBJ2-1; TCRdb reports TRBD2, a call that lacks DNA to check it against. CDR1 is SGHAT and CDR2 is FQDESV in the germline V gene (reference sequence). The CDR3 covers 15 residues.

The chain uses TRBV19 and TRBJ2-1; TCRdb selects TRBD1, and the lack of DNA leaves this call unchecked. Germline V CDR1 and CDR2: LNHDA, SQIVND (reference sequence). The CDR3 consists of 13 residues. CDR3 region: CAIGRDLNNEQFF.

V gene TRBV7-2 combines with J gene TRBJ2-1; there is no DNA to check the TCRdb D call of TRBD2. CDR3 length: 17 amino acids. Germline lookup yields CDR1 SGHTA and CDR2 FQGNSA. The CDR3: CASSLASSGGSYNEQFF.

V gene TRBV15 combines with J gene TRBJ2-7; TCRdb designates TRBD2, a call that cannot be tested without DNA. CDR3 size: 17 residues. Germline V lookup: CDR1 LNHNV, CDR2 YYDKDF (reference sequence). CDR3 amino acids: CATSRVGRAGGPHEQYF.

The gene calls are TRBV10-3 and TRBJ2-7; TCRdb lists TRBD1, though no DNA is available to test this call. The CDR3 is made up of 15 amino acids. Germline V gives CDR1 ENHRY, CDR2 SYGVKD. The CDR3 protein is CAIGEGTARVYEQYF.